Sequencing of this TCR beta chain was carried out in a study of identical twins. Regarding the study as a whole: Invariant T cells like MAIT and iNKT could partly confound the zero-insertion analyses. In cord blood, abundant beta clonotypes had fewer insertions; memory showed no trend.

It was template switching that added a universal primer site, and there were unique molecular identifiers on the cDNA. TCRdb passed the 5' RACE reads through MiXCR, listing each CDR3 protein once. This table holds 1.5 million to 2 million distinct CDR3 sequences, more than 30% found once. Among all donors, each was a healthy Caucasian. This clonotype was detected only a few times. Antigen unknown. The sequenced material came from cord blood. This sequence was found in a newborn girl in good health.

The chain's CDR3 is CASSLPTSGRADEQFF. The CDR3 DNA follows: TGCGCCAGCAGCTTACCGACTAGCGGGAGGGCAGATGAGCAGTTCTTC. The J gene is TRBJ2-1, the V gene TRBV5-1, with 14 positions matching TRBD2. The CDR3 consists of 16 residues. Germline V lookup: CDR1 SGHRS, CDR2 YFSETQ. V was clipped by 2 bases and J by 8 bases; unmatched bases: 6.